This T cell receptor beta chain was captured in a study of CD8 T cell repertoires and HIV-1 epitope variants. About the study: An uncultured baseline aliquot held 1M T cells. Study outcomes and limitations: Beta chains alone show antigen proliferation, not cytokine profile or function. Under 10 antigen-specific TCR beta clonotypes were found; roughly six seemed cross-reactive to variants.

Points on this clone: Its specificity is unknown.

Libraries were prepared by immunoSEQ multiplex PCR; TCRdb keeps only in-frame clonotypes and omits some of them. In the table there are thousands of clones, about two thirds of which are singletons. This CDR3 comprises 13 residues. The germline V gene encodes CDR1 LNHDA and CDR2 SQIVND (reference sequence). With V trimmed by 3 bases and J by 2 bases, 1 base remained unmatched. The TCR comes from a male donor with HIV. The chain is built from TRBV19 and TRBJ2-7; the match to TRBD1 covers 7 bases. The sequencing sample was made of cultured CD8+ T cells derived from PBMCs. The CDR3 protein is CASSITGAYEQYF. CDR3 DNA sequence: TGTGCCAGTAGTATTACAGGGGCCTACGAGCAGTACTTC.